The clone carrying this TCR beta chain was picked up a small number of times. Gene names denote mouse genes. The sequenced fragment ends 1 residue before the CDR3 boundary, so the rest is inferred from the germline J gene. Indicated time point: mouse harvest day 7 after allogeneic transplant. Tail vein injection delivered 10^7 T-cell-depleted bone marrow cells and 10^6 splenic CD5+ T cells. Profiled with immunoSEQ multiplex PCR; TCRdb holds only in-frame clones, not every one. This repertoire shows under 7,000 clones, roughly half found once; its top ten account for 7.8%. These data are taken from a study of tissue T cells after allogeneic stem cell transplantation. The germline V gene encodes CDR1 SGHSN and CDR2 HYEKVE. V was cut by 6 bases and J by 2 bases, with 7 bases left in between. The CDR3 totals 12 residues.

This TCR derives from a female BALB/c mouse given C57BL/6 T cells with graft-versus-host disease after an allogeneic hematopoietic cell transplant. The sample consisted of gut tissue. The rearrangement joins TRBV12-1 to TRBJ1-3; D is undetermined. The CDR3 DNA, read in part, is TGTGCCAGCCGTCAGGCTGGAAATACGCTCTAT. Translating gives CASRQAGNTLY. Given in full, the CDR3 is CASRQAGNTLYF.